The sample holds a few counts of the clone carrying this T cell receptor (beta chain). Antigen specificity is unknown. This PCR relied on a set of 60 Vbeta primers and 13 Jbeta primers. Repertoires were generated with immunoSEQ multiplex PCR, while TCRdb's copy carries only in-frame clones and drops some. The sample contains about 94,000 clones, about four fifths of which appear only once. Germline trimming cut 4 bases from V and 5 bases from J; bases unmatched to any gene: 5. The CDR3 length is 14 residues. The germline gives CDR1 SGHKS, CDR2 YYEKEE (reference sequence). The sample is drawn from a study of cytomegalovirus exposure and HLA in healthy donors. Study-wide results and limits: Looking again later, the authors saw that most CMV-associated TCR beta chains seemed HLA-restricted. Researchers reported in a later analysis that common viral pathogens appeared linked to several top clusters.

Sequenced material: PBMCs. This sequence joins TRBV5-5 and TRBJ2-7, with 11 bases identical to TRBD2. The receptor comes from a human donor in good health. CDR3 DNA: TGTGCCAGCAGCCCCGCTAGCGGGAGGAACGAGCAGTACTTC. The encoded protein is CASSPASGRNEQYF.